These T cell receptor beta chains were read from a single sample in a study of technical replicates of blood from a handful of donors. This table comes from immunoSEQ multiplex PCR, and its TCRdb copy is limited to in-frame clones, with some not included. The sample includes approximately 94,000 clones, 95% to 97% of them seen just once. The sample taken for sequencing was T cells isolated from PBMCs. These receptors originate from a human donor in good health. Each CDR3 is given with its conserved first and last residue. The D gene is left open where the match is weak. Expanded clones get a size class; other rows say once, few or many, or leave the size out.

CDR3 DNA: TGTGCCACCGGGTCGGGGGTGTATGGCTACACCTTC
CDR3 protein: CATGSGVYGYTF
D gene: .
J gene: TRBJ1-2
V gene: TRBV15
clone size: .

CDR3 DNA: TGTGCCAGCAGTTACGGACAGGAGGTGGTGGGGGAGCTGTTTTTT
CDR3 protein: CASSYGQEVVGELFF
D gene: TRBD1
J gene: TRBJ2-2
V gene: TRBV27
clone size: .

CDR3 DNA: TGTGCCAGCAGTTTAGAGCGGGAGTCAGATACGCAGTATTTT
CDR3 protein: CASSLERESDTQYF
D gene: TRBD2
J gene: TRBJ2-3
V gene: TRBV28
clone size: .

CDR3 DNA: TGTGCCAGCAGCGTAGCCGGGAGGGCCTCAGATACGCAGTATTTT
CDR3 protein: CASSVAGRASDTQYF
D gene: TRBD2
J gene: TRBJ2-3
V gene: TRBV9
clone size: .

CDR3 DNA: TGTGCCAGCAGCTTATTAGGGGCAGGCTATGGCTACACCTTC
CDR3 protein: CASSLLGAGYGYTF
D gene: .
J gene: TRBJ1-2
V gene: TRBV7-3
clone size: .

CDR3 DNA: TGTGCCAGCAGTTTATTACAGGGAGATAAAGGCTACACCTTC
CDR3 protein: CASSLLQGDKGYTF
D gene: .
J gene: TRBJ1-2
V gene: TRBV28
clone size: .

CDR3 DNA: TGTGCCAGTACCCATTTGAACACCGGGGAGCTGTTTTTT
CDR3 protein: CASTHLNTGELFF
D gene: .
J gene: TRBJ2-2
V gene: TRBV19
clone size: .

CDR3 DNA: TGTGCCAGCAGCTTAAGTTACTACAATGAGCAGTTCTTC
CDR3 protein: CASSLSYYNEQFF
D gene: .
J gene: TRBJ2-1
V gene: TRBV7-3
clone size: once

CDR3 DNA: TGCGCCAGCAGCTTGGTTGTTAGCGGGAGCCACGAGCAGTACTTC
CDR3 protein: CASSLVVSGSHEQYF
D gene: TRBD2
J gene: TRBJ2-7
V gene: TRBV5-1
clone size: .

CDR3 DNA: TGTGCCAGCAGTTCCCTACTGGGGGCGAGCTCCTACGAGCAGTACTTC
CDR3 protein: CASSSLLGASSYEQYF
D gene: .
J gene: TRBJ2-7
V gene: TRBV27
clone size: .

CDR3 DNA: TGTGCCAGTGGGAGGGACAGGATTAACACCGGGGAGCTGTTTTTT
CDR3 protein: CASGRDRINTGELFF
D gene: .
J gene: TRBJ2-2
V gene: TRBV19
clone size: .

CDR3 DNA: TGTGCCAGTAGCTCCACAGGGGGATACTCTGGAAACACCATATATTTT
CDR3 protein: CASSSTGGYSGNTIYF
D gene: TRBD1
J gene: TRBJ1-3
V gene: TRBV19
clone size: .

CDR3 DNA: TGTGCCAGCAGCAATATCACCGGACATCTAGGGGACGAGCAGTACTTC
CDR3 protein: CASSNITGHLGDEQYF
D gene: .
J gene: TRBJ2-7
V gene: TRBV7-2
clone size: once

CDR3 DNA: TGTGCCAGCAGTTACGGCAGGGGGCCCGGTGGCTACACCTTC
CDR3 protein: CASSYGRGPGGYTF
D gene: TRBD1
J gene: TRBJ1-2
V gene: TRBV6-5
clone size: .

CDR3 DNA: TGTGCCAGCAGCTTAACCCTAGCGGGAGCCTCCGAGCAGTACTTC
CDR3 protein: CASSLTLAGASEQYF
D gene: TRBD2
J gene: TRBJ2-7
V gene: TRBV7-9
clone size: .

CDR3 DNA: TGTGCCAGCAGTGAGGGTAGGACAGGGAATTCACCCCTCCACTTT
CDR3 protein: CASSEGRTGNSPLHF
D gene: TRBD1
J gene: TRBJ1-6
V gene: TRBV6-1
clone size: .

CDR3 DNA: TGCAGTAACAGGGAGACTGAAGCTTTCTTT
CDR3 protein: CSNRETEAFF
D gene: .
J gene: TRBJ1-1
V gene: TRBV20-1
clone size: .

CDR3 DNA: TGTGCCAGCAGCGCGGGACAGGCTCTGAACTCTGGAAACACCATATATTTT
CDR3 protein: CASSAGQALNSGNTIYF
D gene: TRBD1
J gene: TRBJ1-3
V gene: TRBV9
clone size: .

CDR3 DNA: TGCGCCAGCAGCCTGGGACACACGAACACCGGGGAGCTGTTTTTT
CDR3 protein: CASSLGHTNTGELFF
D gene: .
J gene: TRBJ2-2
V gene: TRBV5-1
clone size: .

CDR3 DNA: TGTGCCAGCAGCTTATATGCCGAGGCCCAGTACTTC
CDR3 protein: CASSLYAEAQYF
D gene: .
J gene: TRBJ2-5
V gene: TRBV7-2
clone size: .

CDR3 DNA: TGTGCCAGCAGTCATCCCAGGGGGCTGCAAGAGACCCAGTACTTC
CDR3 protein: CASSHPRGLQETQYF
D gene: TRBD1
J gene: TRBJ2-5
V gene: TRBV6-6
clone size: .

CDR3 DNA: TGTGCCAGCAGCCAACTAAGGCGGGAGCAAGAGACCCAGTACTTC
CDR3 protein: CASSQLRREQETQYF
D gene: TRBD2
J gene: TRBJ2-5
V gene: TRBV14
clone size: .

CDR3 DNA: TGTGCCAGTCCTCGCATTAACCAGGGGACGAACACTGAAGCTTTCTTT
CDR3 protein: CASPRINQGTNTEAFF
D gene: .
J gene: TRBJ1-1
V gene: TRBV19
clone size: .

CDR3 DNA: TGCAGCGTTGAGTACAGGGTTTATGGCTACACCTTC
CDR3 protein: CSVEYRVYGYTF
D gene: .
J gene: TRBJ1-2
V gene: TRBV29-1
clone size: .

CDR3 DNA: TGTGCCAGCTCGCCTGAGGTTTACACCGGGGAGCTGTTTTTT
CDR3 protein: CASSPEVYTGELFF
D gene: .
J gene: TRBJ2-2
V gene: TRBV18
clone size: once